Included here is one TCR beta chain sequence, with context. Antigen specificity is unknown. The source of the sample is a study of T cell responses to AZD1222 COVID-19 vaccine. Study results and caveats: Females outnumbered males among donors, who were mostly white British; clonal diversity was possibly underestimated. Two AZD1222 doses significantly raised spike-specific TCR breadth and depth over controls. Seropositive AZD1222 recipients at baseline numbered only five or six. Among vaccine-associated CD4 TCRs, coverage spanned spike, with dominance at 160-218 and 743-854.

The CDR3 has 15 amino acids. The V and J ends lost 4 bases and 6 bases, in that order; junction bases with no gene match: 8. Germline lookup yields CDR1 KGHDR and CDR2 SFDVKD. Sequenced by immunoSEQ multiplex PCR; TCRdb stores in-frame clones only, minus some. This sample yields around 58,000 clones, of which under 90% are seen a single time; about 9.4% belongs to the top ten. V usage is TRBV24-1 and J usage is TRBJ2-3, with TRBD2 matching 8 bases. The TCR comes from an adult in good health. This specimen was peripheral blood, taken on day 0 of AZD1222 vaccination. CDR3 residues: CATSESTSVGDTQYF. The CDR3, as DNA: TGTGCCACCAGTGAGTCGACTAGCGTCGGGGATACGCAGTATTTT.